The following is a TCR beta chain sequence with its context. The primer mix had 60 Vbeta and 13 Jbeta primers. Some clones are missing from TCRdb's copy, which holds only in-frame ones; the method was immunoSEQ multiplex PCR. This sample has about 200,000 clones, with about three quarters found just once. The data are from a study of cytomegalovirus exposure and HLA in healthy donors. CDR1 and CDR2 from the germline V gene are MRHNA and SNTAGT. Trimming removed 8 bases at V and 4 bases at J, with 14 bases between. The CDR3 contains 14 residues. The clonotype was recovered from a middle-aged man in good health and CMV-seronegative. Specimen: PBMCs. The chain uses TRBV6-4 and TRBJ2-2; D ambiguous. DNA for the CDR3: TGTGCCAGCGGTGTCGGCAGAGGCACCGGGGAGCTGTTTTTT. This translates into CASGVGRGTGELFF.